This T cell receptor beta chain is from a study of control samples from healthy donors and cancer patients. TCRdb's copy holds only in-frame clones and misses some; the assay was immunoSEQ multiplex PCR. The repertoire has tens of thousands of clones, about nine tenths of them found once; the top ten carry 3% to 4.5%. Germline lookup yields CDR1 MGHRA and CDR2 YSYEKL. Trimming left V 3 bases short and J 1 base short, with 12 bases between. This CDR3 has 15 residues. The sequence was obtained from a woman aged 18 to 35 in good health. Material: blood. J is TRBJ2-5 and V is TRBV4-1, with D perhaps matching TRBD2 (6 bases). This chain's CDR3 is CASSHPGVSQETQYF. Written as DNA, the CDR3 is TGCGCCAGCAGCCATCCGGGGGTCTCCCAAGAGACCCAGTACTTC.